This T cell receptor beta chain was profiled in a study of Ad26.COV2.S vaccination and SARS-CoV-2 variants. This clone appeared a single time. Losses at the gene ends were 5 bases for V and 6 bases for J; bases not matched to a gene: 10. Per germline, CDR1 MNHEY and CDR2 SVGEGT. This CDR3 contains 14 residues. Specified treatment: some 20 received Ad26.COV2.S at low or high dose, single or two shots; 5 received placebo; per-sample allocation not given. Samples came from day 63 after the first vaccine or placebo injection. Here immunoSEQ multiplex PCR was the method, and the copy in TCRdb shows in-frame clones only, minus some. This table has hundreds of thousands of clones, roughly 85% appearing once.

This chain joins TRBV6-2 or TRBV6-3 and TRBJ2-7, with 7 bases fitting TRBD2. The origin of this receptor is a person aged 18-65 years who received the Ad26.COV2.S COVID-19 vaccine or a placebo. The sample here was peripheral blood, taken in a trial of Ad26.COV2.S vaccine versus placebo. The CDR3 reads CASSRGRLGLEQYF. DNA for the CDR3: TGTGCCAGCAGTCGCGGGAGATTGGGGCTCGAGCAGTACTTC.